Listed below are T cell receptor beta chains from one sample, sequenced in a study of blood T cells in healthy people across ages. TCRdb processed the 5' RACE reads anew with MiXCR; each CDR3 protein has one entry. The data hold around 600,000 distinct CDR3 sequences, with under 55% observed a single time. The source material was blood. The receptors derive from an elderly man in good health. CDR3s include the opening cysteine and the closing phenylalanine or tryptophan. Each record gives: V gene, clone size, J gene, D gene, CDR3 protein, CDR3 DNA. A D gene is named only where the DNA matches it firmly. Clone sizes are given selectively: once, few, many, or a class where the clone is expanded.

>TRBV12-5|-|TRBJ2-1|-
CASGSGPSPIDEQFF
TGTGCTAGTGGCTCCGGGCCCTCCCCAATTGATGAGCAGTTCTTC
>TRBV18|-|TRBJ2-7|TRBD1
CASSPSTGEYEQYF
TGTGCCAGCTCACCATCGACAGGGGAGTACGAGCAGTACTTC
>TRBV7-3|few|TRBJ1-6|TRBD1
CASSLRGQPSNSPLHF
TGTGCCAGCAGCTTAAGGGGACAGCCCTCTAATTCACCCCTCCACTTT
>TRBV12-3/TRBV12-4|-|TRBJ1-6|-
CASSLDGVAFHF
TGTGCCAGCAGTTTAGATGGGGTGGCCTTCCACTTT
>TRBV5-1|-|TRBJ2-3|-
CASSLDPVGTSTDTQYF
TGCGCCAGCAGCTTGGATCCGGTGGGGACGAGCACAGATACGCAGTATTTT
>TRBV6-5|-|TRBJ2-3|-
CASSWRPLSTDTRYF
TGTGCCAGCAGTTGGCGGCCCCTTAGCACAGATACGCGGTATTTT
>TRBV25-1|-|TRBJ1-2|-
CASSVGSSAEYGYTF
TGTGCCAGCAGTGTTGGCAGTTCTGCGGAATATGGCTACACCTTC
>TRBV28|-|TRBJ1-1|TRBD1
CASRITGQGVNTEAFF
TGTGCCAGCAGGATTACAGGACAGGGGGTGAACACTGAAGCTTTCTTT
>TRBV9|few|TRBJ1-2|-
CASSAHYGYTF
TGTGCCAGCAGCGCTCACTATGGCTACACCTTC
>TRBV20-1|-|TRBJ2-1|-
CSASSVSYNERFF
TGCAGTGCTAGTTCCGTGTCCTACAATGAGCGGTTCTTC
>TRBV6-1|-|TRBJ1-2|TRBD1
CASSGAQGSGYTF
TGTGCCAGCAGCGGGGCACAGGGGAGTGGCTACACCTTC
>TRBV4-3|-|TRBJ2-7|-
CAGPGVLAEQYF
TGCGCCGGGCCGGGGGTGTTGGCCGAGCAGTACTTC
>TRBV4-1|-|TRBJ1-1|-
CASSQGPVNTEAFF
TGCGCCAGCAGCCAGGGGCCGGTGAACACTGAAGCTTTCTTT
>TRBV7-8|many|TRBJ1-6|-
CASSLGGQAQNSPLHF
TGTGCCAGCAGCTTAGGGGGGCAGGCGCAAAATTCACCCCTCCACTTT
>TRBV2|-|TRBJ2-4|-
CASSEALRTEQYF
TGTGCCAGCAGTGAAGCGCTTCGGACAGAGCAGTACTTC
>TRBV2|few|TRBJ2-1|TRBD2
CASSSGRASYNEQFF
TGTGCCAGCAGCAGCGGGAGAGCGTCCTACAATGAGCAGTTCTTC